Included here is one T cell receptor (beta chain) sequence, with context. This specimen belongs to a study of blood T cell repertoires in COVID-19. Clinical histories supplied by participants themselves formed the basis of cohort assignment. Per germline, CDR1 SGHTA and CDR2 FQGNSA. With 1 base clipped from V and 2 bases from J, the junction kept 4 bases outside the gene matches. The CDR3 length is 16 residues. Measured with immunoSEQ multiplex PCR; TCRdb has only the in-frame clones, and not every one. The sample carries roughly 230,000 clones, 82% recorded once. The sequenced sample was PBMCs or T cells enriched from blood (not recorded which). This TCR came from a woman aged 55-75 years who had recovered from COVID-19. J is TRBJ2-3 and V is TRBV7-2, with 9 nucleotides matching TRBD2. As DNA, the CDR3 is TGTGCCAGCAGCTTAGACGGCGGGGGGGACACAGATACGCAGTATTTT. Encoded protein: CASSLDGGGDTDTQYF.